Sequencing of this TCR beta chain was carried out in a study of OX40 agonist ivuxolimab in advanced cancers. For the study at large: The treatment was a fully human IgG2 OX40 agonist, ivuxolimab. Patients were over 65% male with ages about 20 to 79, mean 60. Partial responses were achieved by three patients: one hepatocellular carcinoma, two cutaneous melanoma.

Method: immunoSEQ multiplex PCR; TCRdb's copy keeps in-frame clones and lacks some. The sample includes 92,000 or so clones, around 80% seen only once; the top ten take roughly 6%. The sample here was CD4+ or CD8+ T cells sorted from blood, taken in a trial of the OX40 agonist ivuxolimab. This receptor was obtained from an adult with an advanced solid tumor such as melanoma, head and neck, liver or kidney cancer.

CDR3 nucleotides: TGTGCCAGCACGCCAGGGAATGAAAAACTGTTTTTT. This codes for CASTPGNEKLFF. This rearrangement joins TRBV2 to TRBJ1-4, with a possible D match to TRBD1 (5 bases). V lost 7 bases to trimming and J lost 5 bases, with 8 bases between them. Germline lookup yields CDR1 SNHLY and CDR2 FYNNEI. The CDR3 is made up of 12 amino acids.